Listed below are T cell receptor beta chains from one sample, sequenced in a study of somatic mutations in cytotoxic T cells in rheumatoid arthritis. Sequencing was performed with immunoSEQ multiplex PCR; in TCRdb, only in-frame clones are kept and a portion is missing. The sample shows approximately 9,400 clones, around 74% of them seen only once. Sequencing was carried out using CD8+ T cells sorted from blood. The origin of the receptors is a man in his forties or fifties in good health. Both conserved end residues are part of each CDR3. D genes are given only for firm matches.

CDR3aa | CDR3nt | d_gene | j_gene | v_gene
CASDTSGTGGNEQFF | TGTGCCAGCGATACTTCTGGGACAGGGGGTAATGAGCAGTTCTTC | TRBD1 | TRBJ2-1 | TRBV2
CASSSGRRTQYF | TGTGCCAGCAGCTCCGGAAGGAGGACGCAGTATTTT | . | TRBJ2-3 | TRBV5-6
CASSPVASGRANEQFF | TGTGCCAGCAGCCCAGTGGCTAGCGGGAGGGCGAATGAGCAGTTCTTC | TRBD2 | TRBJ2-1 | TRBV7-6
CASSQEIPSGSGTGELFF | TGCGCCAGCAGCCAAGAAATCCCTAGCGGGAGTGGTACCGGGGAGCTGTTTTTT | TRBD2 | TRBJ2-2 | TRBV4-3
CASSPKDRLGAEAFF | TGTGCCAGCAGCCCTAAGGACAGGTTAGGCGCTGAAGCTTTCTTT | TRBD1 | TRBJ1-1 | TRBV7-9
CASSLRTSGETQYF | TGTGCCAGCAGCTTGAGAACTAGCGGGGAGACCCAGTACTTC | TRBD2 | TRBJ2-5 | TRBV5-4
CASSFRKRLGIYEQYF | TGTGCCAGCAGCTTCAGAAAGCGACTAGGGATTTACGAGCAGTACTTC | . | TRBJ2-7 | TRBV11-2
CASSFTTNEQFF | TGTGCCAGCAGCTTCACCACAAATGAGCAGTTCTTC | . | TRBJ2-1 | TRBV7-9
CATRGRGQSSGANVLTF | TGTGCCACCCGAGGCAGGGGCCAAAGCTCTGGGGCCAACGTCCTGACTTTC | . | TRBJ2-6 | TRBV27
CASSADTGTSVSYEQYF | TGTGCCAGCAGCGCGGATACCGGGACTAGCGTTTCCTACGAGCAGTACTTC | TRBD2 | TRBJ2-7 | TRBV9
CASSKGEEESEHRGAVF | TGTGCCAGCAGCAAAGGTGAGGAGGAAAGCGAACACCGGGGAGCTGTTTTT | . | TRBJ2-2 | TRBV21-1